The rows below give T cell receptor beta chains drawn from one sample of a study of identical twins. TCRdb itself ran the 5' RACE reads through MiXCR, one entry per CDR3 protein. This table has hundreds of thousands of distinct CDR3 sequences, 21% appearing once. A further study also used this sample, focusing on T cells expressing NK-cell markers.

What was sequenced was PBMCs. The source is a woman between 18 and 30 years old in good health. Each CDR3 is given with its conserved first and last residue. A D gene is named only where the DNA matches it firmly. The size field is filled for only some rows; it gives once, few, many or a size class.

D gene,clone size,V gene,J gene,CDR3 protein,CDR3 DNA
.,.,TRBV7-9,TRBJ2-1,CASSPSDEQFF,TGTGCCAGCAGCCCCTCGGATGAGCAGTTCTTC
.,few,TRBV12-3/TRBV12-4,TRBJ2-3,CASTLALGTQYF,TGTGCCAGCACCCTAGCGTTGGGTACGCAGTATTTT
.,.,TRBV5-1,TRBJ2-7,CASSLEHGAWDEQYF,TGCGCCAGCAGCTTGGAGCACGGAGCATGGGACGAGCAGTACTTC
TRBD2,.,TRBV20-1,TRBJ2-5,CSARGTSVKETQYF,TGCAGTGCTAGGGGGACTAGCGTCAAAGAGACCCAGTACTTC
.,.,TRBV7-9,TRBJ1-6,CASSLVGDVLHF,TGTGCCAGCAGCTTAGTAGGGGACGTACTCCACTTT
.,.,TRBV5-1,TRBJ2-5,CASSRLEGTVHPATQYF,TGCGCCAGCAGCCGGCTAGAAGGGACCGTCCACCCGGCGACCCAGTACTTC
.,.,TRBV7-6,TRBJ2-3,CASSFDFTDTQYF,TGTGCCAGCAGCTTTGACTTCACAGATACGCAGTATTTT
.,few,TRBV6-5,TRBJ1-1,CASSLGGVAFF,TGTGCCAGCAGTTTGGGAGGGGTAGCTTTCTTT
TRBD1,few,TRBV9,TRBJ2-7,CASSVQGDYEQYF,TGTGCCAGCAGCGTACAGGGGGACTACGAGCAGTACTTC
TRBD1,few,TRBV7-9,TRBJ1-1,CASSLNRGWTEAFF,TGTGCCAGCAGCCTAAACAGGGGGTGGACTGAAGCTTTCTTT
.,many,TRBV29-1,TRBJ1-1,CSVAKDTLNTEAFF,TGCAGCGTTGCTAAGGACACGTTGAACACTGAAGCTTTCTTT
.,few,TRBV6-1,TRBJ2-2,CASSALSRNTGELFF,TGTGCCAGCAGTGCCCTATCTCGAAACACCGGGGAGCTGTTTTTT
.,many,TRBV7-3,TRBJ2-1,CASSLGGRNNEQFF,TGTGCCAGCAGCTTAGGCGGGCGAAACAATGAGCAGTTCTTC
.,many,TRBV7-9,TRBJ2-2,CASSLGNMNTGELFF,TGTGCCAGCAGCTTGGGCAATATGAACACCGGGGAGCTGTTTTTT
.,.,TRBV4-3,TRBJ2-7,CASSQDGNYEQYF,TGCGCCAGCAGCCAAGACGGCAACTACGAGCAGTACTTC
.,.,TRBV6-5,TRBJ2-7,CTSSSRNSYEQYF,TGTACCAGCAGCTCTCGGAATAGCTACGAGCAGTACTTC
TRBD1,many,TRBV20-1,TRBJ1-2,CSAPTGAGYTF,TGCAGTGCCCCAACAGGGGCAGGCTACACCTTC
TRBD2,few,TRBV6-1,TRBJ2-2,CATSIAGGWNTGELFF,TGTGCCACCTCGATAGCGGGAGGTTGGAACACCGGGGAGCTGTTTTTT
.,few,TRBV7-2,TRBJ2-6,CASSLYLVSGANVLTF,TGTGCCAGCAGCTTATATCTGGTCTCTGGGGCCAACGTCCTGACTTTC
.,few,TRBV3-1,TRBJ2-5,CASSLMNPREGETQYF,TGTGCCAGCAGCCTCATGAATCCCCGTGAGGGAGAGACCCAGTACTTC
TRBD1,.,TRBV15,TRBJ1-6,CATSRDWDRDSPLHF,TGTGCCACCAGCAGAGATTGGGACAGGGATTCACCCCTCCACTTT
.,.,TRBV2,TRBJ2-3,CASRGGVSTDTQYF,TGTGCCAGCAGAGGCGGGGTGAGCACAGATACGCAGTATTTT
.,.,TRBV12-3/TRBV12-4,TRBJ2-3,CASSFGQTTDTQYF,TGTGCCAGCAGTTTTGGTCAGACCACAGATACGCAGTATTTT
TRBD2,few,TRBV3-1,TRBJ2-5,CASSQDWGGKETQYF,TGTGCCAGCAGCCAAGACTGGGGGGGGAAGGAGACCCAGTACTTC
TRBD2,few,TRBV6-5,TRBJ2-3,CASSLTGTSPTDTQYF,TGTGCCAGCAGTTTGACCGGGACTAGCCCCACAGATACGCAGTATTTT
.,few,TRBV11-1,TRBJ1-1,CASSSELSNTEAFF,TGTGCCAGCAGCTCAGAGCTTTCGAACACTGAAGCTTTCTTT
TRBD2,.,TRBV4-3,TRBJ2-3,CASSQGGSGNTQYF,TGCGCCAGCAGCCAGGGAGGGAGCGGGAATACGCAGTATTTT
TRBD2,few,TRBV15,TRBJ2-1,CATSRALAGEDEQFF,TGTGCCACCAGCAGAGCGCTAGCGGGAGAGGATGAGCAGTTCTTC